This T cell receptor beta chain derives from a study of T cell changes during pregnancy in multiple sclerosis. Germline CDR1 is SGHTA and CDR2 is FQGTGA. Trimming stripped 5 bases from V and 6 bases from J, with 7 bases between. The CDR3 consists of 12 residues. Only in-frame clones appear in the TCRdb table, and some are missing; sequencing was by immunoSEQ multiplex PCR. The sample lists 55,000 to 65,000 clones, 85% to 95% occurring once. The sequence was obtained from a female donor with multiple sclerosis, enrolled in a pregnancy study. The specimen comprised CD8+ T cells from peripheral blood mononuclear cells, sampled in the third trimester of pregnancy. V usage is TRBV7-3 and J usage is TRBJ2-2; no definite D call. The CDR3 region is CASSLTPGELFF. As DNA, the CDR3 is TGTGCCAGCAGCCTGACACCCGGGGAGCTGTTTTTT.